This T cell receptor (beta chain) originates from a study of cytotoxic CD8 clonotypes in ibrutinib-treated CLL. Across the study: Investigators collected response samples after a median about 11 months of treatment, range 6 to 36. Samples yielded averages of some 240,000 productive templates and some 94,000 productive rearrangements. Overall study results and limits: Clonality, elevated at ibrutinib response, dropped back toward baseline at progression. Baseline levels of clonality went above those of age-matched healthy donors and moved with circulating CD8+ T-cell counts.

This table comes from immunoSEQ multiplex PCR, and its TCRdb copy is limited to in-frame clones, with some not included. The data show about 25,000 clones, 75% to 85% seen once. Points on this clone: Its antigen is not known.

The V segment lost 3 bases and the J segment 2 bases; nucleotides outside the gene matches: 5. The CDR3 runs 15 residues. The germline gives CDR1 SGHTA, CDR2 FQGNSA. The V gene is TRBV7-2, the J gene TRBJ2-5, with TRBD2 matching 8 bases. The receptor was derived from a human donor with chronic lymphocytic leukemia. Sequenced here: PBMCs, sampled after 24 months of ibrutinib treatment. CDR3 sequence (DNA): TGTGCCAGCAGCTTTTCCTTAGCGGGACAAGAGACCCAGTACTTC. Residues: CASSFSLAGQETQYF.